This T cell receptor beta chain was documented in a study of metastatic and nonmetastatic thyroid tumors. Study at large: The authors compared repertoires across blood and tumor or nodule tissue from malignant and benign thyroid patients. Study-level results: Benign nodules reportedly had significantly lower TCR beta diversity than malignant thyroid tumors in blood and tumor.

As processed by the authors: Built for papillary thyroid cancer, a distant-metastasis classifier drew on CDR3 differences across clinicopathological groups. TCRdb reprocessed the PCR reads via MiXCR. The V and J calls here are based on TCRdb, not the publication. The table has around 18,000 clones, 25% to 30% seen once. All patients reached thyroid surgery having received no treatment beforehand. Trimming took off 8 bases at V and 3 bases at J, with 11 bases between the two ends. The CDR3 length is 12 residues. By share, this clone counts as medium-sized (0.01 to 0.1%). Its target is unknown. The V and J genes are TRBV12-3 or TRBV12-4 and TRBJ2-7; D is tentatively TRBD1 or TRBD2 (5 bases each). The receptor comes from a female donor with papillary thyroid cancer or a benign thyroid nodule (not recorded which). Some clones in this sample may be carry-over from other donors' samples. Sequenced material: tumor tissue. CDR3 in amino acids: CASARGDYEQYF. CDR3 coding DNA: TGTGCCAGCGCTCGAGGGGACTACGAGCAGTACTTC.